The 20 T cell receptor beta chains reported below all come from one sample, sequenced in a study of T cell changes during pregnancy in multiple sclerosis. TCRdb keeps only in-frame clones here, not all; method: immunoSEQ multiplex PCR. The table shows under 150,000 clones, with around 97% occurring only once. The specimen comprised peripheral blood, sampled after pregnancy. These receptor sequences come from a female donor with multiple sclerosis, enrolled in a pregnancy study.

This chain connects TRBV5-6 to TRBJ2-7; 11 bases line up with TRBD1. Trimming cost V 4 bases and J 6 bases; bases outside gene matches: 3. The CDR3 is 13 amino acids. The germline V gene encodes CDR1 SGHDT and CDR2 YYEEEE. This CDR3 is CASSTGTGGEQYF. The CDR3 coding sequence is TGTGCCAGCAGCACAGGGACAGGGGGCGAGCAGTACTTC.

The chain is built from TRBV19 and TRBJ1-2, with TRBD1 matching over 8 bases. The CDR3 totals 15 residues. Germline V gene data show CDR1 as LNHDA and CDR2 as SQIVND (reference sequence). Unmatched junction bases numbered 9, after V lost 5 bases and J lost 4 bases. The CDR3 is CASSFRDRPLYGYTF. CDR3 DNA: TGTGCCAGTAGTTTCCGGGACAGGCCCCTCTATGGCTACACCTTC.

This clone was observed once. The chain joins TRBV11-2 to TRBJ1-4, with 8 bases aligning to TRBD1. The germline CDR1 and CDR2 sequences are SGHAT and FQNNGV. The junction had 2 bases not matched to a gene; V was cut back by 0 bases and J by 8 bases. This CDR3 has 14 residues. The CDR3: CASSLDRGREKLFF. In DNA, the CDR3 is TGTGCCAGCAGCTTAGACAGGGGGCGAGAAAAACTGTTTTTT.

The rearrangement uses TRBV7-9 and TRBJ1-2, with 7 bases fitting TRBD1. The CDR3 consists of 13 residues. Germline V CDR1 and CDR2: SEHNR, FQNEAQ (reference sequence). V shed 6 bases, J shed 7 bases, and the junction held 8 bases outside the gene matches. The CDR3 reads CASSLTGEVGYTF. As DNA, the CDR3 is TGTGCCAGCAGTCTCACAGGGGAGGTTGGCTACACCTTC. Variable domain in full (rest from reference TRBV7-9 and TRBJ1-2): DTGVSQNPRHKITKRGQNVTFRCDPISEHNRLYWYRQTLGQGPEFLTYFQNEAQLEKSRLLSDRFSAERPKGSFSTLEIQRTEQGDSAMYLCASSLTGEVGYTFGSGTRLTVV.

The chain uses TRBV4-1 and TRBJ1-4, with D tentatively TRBD1 (6 bases). Germline V lookup: CDR1 MGHRA, CDR2 YSYEKL. The germline V and J ends were trimmed by 0 bases and 5 bases, with 13 bases remaining between them. The CDR3 length is 16 residues. Written as DNA, the CDR3 is TGCGCCAGCAGCCAAGATGGGTCAGGGGTAAATGAAAAACTGTTTTTT. Translation: CASSQDGSGVNEKLFF.

This chain connects TRBV9 to TRBJ2-2, with 13 bases matching TRBD2. Germline-derived CDR1 and CDR2 are SGDLS and YYNGEE. The CDR3 spans 19 residues. J lost 6 bases, V lost 1 base, and 12 bases had no gene match. CDR3 nucleotides: TGTGCCAGCAGCGTATCGGGGACTAGCGGGATTGGTTCAGCCGGGGAGCTGTTTTTT. It encodes CASSVSGTSGIGSAGELFF.

This chain connects TRBV28 to TRBJ2-2; 8 nucleotides align to TRBD1. There are 16 residues in the CDR3. Trimming removed 6 bases from V and 1 base from J; junction bases left unmatched: 7. The germline V gene encodes CDR1 MDHEN and CDR2 SYDVKM. CDR3 region: CASSATGTGNTGELFF. DNA for the CDR3: TGTGCCAGCAGCGCTACCGGGACAGGGAACACCGGGGAGCTGTTTTTT.

The gene calls are TRBV7-8 and TRBJ2-2, with a possible D match to TRBD1 (6 bases). The CDR3 spans 16 residues. The germline CDR1 and CDR2 sequences are SGHVS and FQNEAQ. The V end was cut by 2 bases, the J end by 5 bases, with 15 bases between. CDR3 sequence: CASSLSGRTETGELFF. CDR3 DNA sequence: TGTGCCAGCAGCTTATCAGGCAGGACAGAGACCGGGGAGCTGTTTTTT.

The rearrangement joins TRBV25-1 to TRBJ1-1; D may be TRBD1 (5 bases). CDR1 is MGHDK and CDR2 is SYGVNS in the germline V gene. V gave up 5 bases and J gave up 7 bases, with 14 bases separating them. CDR3 length: 13 amino acids. CDR3 nucleotide sequence: TGTGCCAGCAGTAAACGGGCAGGGATTGAAGCTTTCTTT. Amino acids: CASSKRAGIEAFF.

The chain couples TRBV29-1 to TRBJ1-2; a weak D match, TRBD1 (5 bases). V shed 3 bases and J shed 7 bases, with 15 bases lying between them. The CDR3 contains 13 residues. Germline CDR1 is SQVTM and CDR2 is ANQGSEA. The CDR3 DNA sequence: TGCAGCGTTGATCAGAACAGGCTTGCTGGCTACACCTTC. Translated, it gives CSVDQNRLAGYTF.

This clone was found once. As DNA, the CDR3 is TGTGCCAGTAACCAGGGTGGGGAAAAACTGTTTTTT. Its translation: CASNQGGEKLFF. V gene TRBV19 combines with J gene TRBJ1-4, with D perhaps matching TRBD1 (5 bases). Deletions cut 7 bases from V and 8 bases from J, with 11 bases between. The CDR3 totals 12 residues. Germline lookup yields CDR1 LNHDA and CDR2 SQIVND (reference sequence).

This sequence joins TRBV5-1 and TRBJ2-3; no definite D call. Looked up from germline, CDR1 is SGHRS and CDR2 is YFSETQ. CDR3 length: 12 amino acids. V lost 0 bases and J lost 6, with 5 bases in between. The CDR3 DNA sequence: TGCGCCAGCAGCTTGGTCGGGGATACGCAGTATTTT. It yields the protein CASSLVGDTQYF.

This clone has just one count. The V gene is TRBV27, the J gene TRBJ2-6, with TRBD1 matching 8 bases. The CDR3 is 17 amino acids. V was pared by 4 bases and J by 0 bases, with 5 bases of the junction left unmatched. The germline V gene encodes CDR1 MNHEY and CDR2 SMNVEV (reference sequence). The CDR3 loop is CASSSRTGSSGANVLTF. CDR3 bases: TGTGCCAGCAGTTCTAGGACAGGGAGCTCTGGGGCCAACGTCCTGACTTTC.

The CDR3 nucleotides read TGTGCCATCAGTTGGACAGGGGAGGGGGAGCAGTACTTC. The encoded protein is CAISWTGEGEQYF. The J gene is TRBJ2-7, the V gene TRBV10-3; TRBD1 matches at 9 bases. The CDR3 is 13 amino acids. J gave up 7 bases and V 5 bases, and 6 bases lay outside the gene matches. Germline CDR1 ENHRY, CDR2 SYGVKD.

V and J are TRBV6-5 and TRBJ1-1; D might be TRBD1 (5 bases). Trimming left V 6 bases short and J 1 base short, with 12 bases between. CDR1 MNHEY and CDR2 SVGAGI come from the germline V gene. This CDR3 comprises 14 residues. The CDR3 here is CASSHGGQNTEAFF. Here the CDR3 DNA reads TGTGCCAGCAGCCACGGGGGTCAGAACACTGAAGCTTTCTTT.

The V gene is TRBV14, the J gene TRBJ2-7, with 10 nucleotides matching TRBD2. Germline V gene lookup returns CDR1 SGHDN and CDR2 FVKESK. Trimming removed 5 bases from V and 4 bases from J; junction bases left unmatched: 5. This CDR3 is built from 14 residues. In DNA, the CDR3 is TGTGCCAGCAGCAAAAGCGGGAGGGCGTACGAGCAGTACTTC. Translated: CASSKSGRAYEQYF.

The rearrangement joins TRBV7-9 to TRBJ2-5, with a weak D call TRBD2 (6 bases). The germline V gene has CDR1 SEHNR and CDR2 FQNEAQ (reference sequence). The V end lost 5 bases, the J end lost 1 base, and 11 bases lay between the germline ends. The CDR3 extends over 14 amino acids. The CDR3 nucleotides read TGTGCCAGCAGCCCCGGACTACTCCAAGAGACCCAGTACTTC. This codes for CASSPGLLQETQYF.

The chain employs TRBV18 and TRBJ2-1; TRBD1 aligns across 7 bases. J was trimmed by 3 bases and V by 2 bases; bases with no gene match: 4. The CDR3 extends over 15 amino acids. Germline CDR1 KGHSH, CDR2 LQKENI. CDR3 nucleotides: TGTGCCAGCTCACCATCCGGACAGGTCTACAATGAGCAGTTCTTC. It translates to CASSPSGQVYNEQFF.

V and J are TRBV6-1 and TRBJ2-3, with 13 bases matching TRBD2. CDR1 and CDR2 (germline): MNHNS, SASEGT. Trimming took 4 bases from V and 6 from J; bases not matched to a gene: 7. The length of the CDR3 is 16 residues. CDR3 DNA sequence: TGTGCCAGCAGTGCCTTGACTAGCGGGAGGACCGATACGCAGTATTTT. Protein sequence: CASSALTSGRTDTQYF.

The chain uses TRBV6-5 and TRBJ2-7; 10 nucleotides agree with TRBD1. The V gene end was trimmed by 6 bases and the J gene end by 3 bases; junction bases not matched to a gene: 5. The CDR3 length is 14 residues. CDR1 is MNHEY, CDR2 SVGAGI, per germline. The CDR3: CASSQGTGVYEQYF. In DNA form, the CDR3 reads TGTGCCAGCAGCCAGGGGACAGGGGTCTACGAGCAGTACTTC.